Below, 19 T cell receptor beta chains from the same sample are listed, as sequenced in a study of blood T cell repertoires in COVID-19. Profiled with immunoSEQ multiplex PCR; TCRdb holds only in-frame clones, not every one. The data contain 200,000 to 250,000 clones, 80% of them seen just once; the ten biggest clones take up under 8.5%. Sequencing was performed on peripheral blood. Receptor source: a woman between 70 and 85 years old with acute or convalescent COVID-19.

The rearrangement uses TRBV3-1 (or the pseudogene TRBV3-2) and TRBJ2-1; 10 nucleotides match TRBD2. V shed 4 bases, J shed 4 bases, and the junction held 4 bases outside the gene matches. The CDR3 runs 15 residues. Germline V CDR1 and CDR2: LGHDT, YNNKEL (reference sequence). The CDR3 coding sequence is TGTGCCAGCAGCCGGGTAGCGGGGGGTTACAATGAGCAGTTCTTC. Its protein is CASSRVAGGYNEQFF.

The gene calls are TRBV27 and TRBJ2-1; D is uncertain. Germline V lookup: CDR1 MNHEY, CDR2 SMNVEV (reference sequence). CDR3 size: 15 residues. Trimming took 7 bases from V and 2 from J, leaving 15 bases between them. DNA of the CDR3: TGTGCCAGCACTTCCGCGCCTATAACCTACAATGAGCAGTTCTTC. Its translation is CASTSAPITYNEQFF.

This sequence joins TRBV11-2 and TRBJ1-2, with 12 bases that match TRBD1. Germline V gives CDR1 SGHAT, CDR2 FQNNGV. After removal of 4 bases from V and 2 bases from J, the junction contained 5 bases not matched to a gene. The CDR3 contains 16 residues. The CDR3, as DNA: TGTGCCAGCAGCTCATCCGGGACAGGGGGCAACTATGGCTACACCTTC. It translates to CASSSSGTGGNYGYTF.

The V call is TRBV10-1, the J call TRBJ1-4; TRBD1 aligns across 9 bases. The germline gives CDR1 WNHNN, CDR2 SYGVQD (reference sequence). This CDR3 has 16 amino acids. Trimming removed 6 bases from V and 3 bases from J; junction bases left unmatched: 8. Here the CDR3 DNA reads TGCGCCAGCAGCCCCGGGACAGGGCCTTCTAATGAAAAACTGTTTTTT. As protein: CASSPGTGPSNEKLFF.

The chain recombines TRBV5-3 with TRBJ2-1, with 8 positions matching TRBD1. TRBV5-3 is sorted into the ORF group, with uncertain function. This CDR3 comprises 14 residues. V lost 4 bases and J lost 9; bases outside the gene matches: 9. As DNA, the CDR3 is TGTGCCAGAAGCCCAAAGGACAGGGCGATTGAGCAGTTCTTC. Encoded protein: CARSPKDRAIEQFF.

CDR3 coding DNA: TGTGCCAGCAGCGTGGACAGGGCGGAGACCCAGTACTTC. It encodes CASSVDRAETQYF. This chain connects TRBV5-8 to TRBJ2-5; 8 bases align to TRBD1. CDR1 SGHTS and CDR2 YDEGEE come from the germline V gene. V shed 4 bases, J shed 5 bases, and the junction held 4 bases outside the gene matches. There are 13 residues in the CDR3.

This clone was counted only a few times. The chain links TRBV5-5 to TRBJ1-4; 9 nucleotides match TRBD1. Germline V gives CDR1 SGHKS, CDR2 YYEKEE (reference sequence). The CDR3 has 14 amino acids. The V and J ends lost 4 bases and 4 bases, in that order; junction bases with no gene match: 2. The CDR3 loop is CASSGTGSNEKLFF. Here the CDR3 DNA reads TGTGCCAGCAGCGGGACAGGGAGTAATGAAAAACTGTTTTTT.

The gene calls are TRBV2 and TRBJ1-6; weak D call: TRBD1 (5 bases). The CDR3 sequence is 13 residues long. Trimming took 8 bases from V and 8 from J, leaving 13 bases between them. Germline V gives CDR1 SNHLY, CDR2 FYNNEI. The CDR3 loop is CASRSRDDSPLHF. In DNA form, the CDR3 reads TGTGCCAGCCGATCCAGGGATGATTCACCCCTCCACTTT.

The rearrangement uses TRBV5-1 and TRBJ2-5, with D unclear. Germline lookup yields CDR1 SGHRS and CDR2 YFSETQ. This CDR3 has 15 residues. The V and J ends lost 0 bases and 1 base respectively, with 10 bases between them. The CDR3 DNA follows: TGCGCCAGCAGCTTGGAAGAGCTAGTCCAAGAGACCCAGTACTTC. Translating gives CASSLEELVQETQYF.

This chain joins TRBV14 and TRBJ2-5; the match to TRBD2 covers 9 bases. The CDR3 extends over 16 amino acids. Germline V gene sequence: CDR1 SGHDN, CDR2 FVKESK. J gave up 4 bases and V 2 bases, and 8 bases lay outside the gene matches. CDR3 sequence: CASSQYSGGAAETQYF. CDR3 nucleotides: TGTGCCAGCAGCCAATATAGCGGGGGAGCGGCAGAGACCCAGTACTTC.

J is TRBJ2-1 and V is TRBV5-1, with 8 nucleotides matching TRBD2. Germline lookup yields CDR1 SGHRS and CDR2 YFSETQ. The CDR3 extends over 15 amino acids. V lost 5 bases and J lost 3; bases outside the gene matches: 7. CDR3 amino acids: CASSRASGGYNEQFF. CDR3 nucleotides: TGCGCCAGCAGTCGGGCAAGCGGGGGCTACAATGAGCAGTTCTTC.

This CDR3 reads CASSSATGPGELFF. The CDR3 DNA sequence: TGTGCCAGCAGCTCCGCGACAGGTCCCGGGGAGCTGTTTTTT. The chain links TRBV7-7 to TRBJ2-2, with a possible D match to TRBD1 (6 bases). Trimming removed 4 bases at V and 6 bases at J, with 12 bases between. In germline, CDR1 is SSHAT, CDR2 FNYEAQ (reference sequence). This CDR3 has 14 amino acids. Based on the CDR3 plus reference TRBV7-7 and TRBJ2-2, the full variable domain is GAGVSQSPRYKVTKRGQDVTLRCDPISSHATLYWYQQALGQGPEFLTYFNYEAQPDKSGLPSDRFSAERPEGSISTLTIQRTEQRDSAMYRCASSSATGPGELFFGEGSRLTVL.

The chain links TRBV5-1 to TRBJ1-2, with 8 bases matching TRBD1. V trimming: 5 bases; J trimming: 0 bases; junction bases outside the gene matches: 12. The CDR3 is 17 residues long. Germline CDR1 and CDR2: SGHRS and YFSETQ. The CDR3 region has the DNA TGCGCCAGCAGAGCAGGGACAGGCCCTTTAGCTAACTATGGCTACACCTTC. This encodes CASRAGTGPLANYGYTF. The full variable domain, completed using reference TRBV5-1 and TRBJ1-2, is KAGVTQTPRYLIKTRGQQVTLSCSPISGHRSVSWYQQTPGQGLQFLFEYFSETQRNKGNFPGRFSGRQFSNSRSEMNVSTLELGDSALYLCASRAGTGPLANYGYTFGSGTRLTVV.

The chain employs TRBV11-2 and TRBJ2-2; 9 bases line up with TRBD1. The CDR3 sequence is 14 residues long. Germline CDR1 reads SGHAT; CDR2 reads FQNNGV. V was pared by 5 bases and J by 4 bases, with 2 bases of the junction left unmatched. The chain's CDR3 is CASSRDRVTGELFF. The CDR3 DNA follows: TGTGCCAGCAGCCGGGACAGGGTCACCGGGGAGCTGTTTTTT.

The chain has TRBV3-1 (or the pseudogene TRBV3-2) and TRBJ2-3; 12 nucleotides align to TRBD2. The CDR3 spans 18 residues. V was pared by 2 bases and J by 4 bases, with 10 bases of the junction left unmatched. Germline CDR1 and CDR2: LGHDT and YNNKEL (reference sequence). CDR3 nucleotides: TGTGCCAGCAGCCAACGCATCTCTAGCGGGGGGGCCCCAGATACGCAGTATTTT. Translating gives CASSQRISSGGAPDTQYF.

This chain links TRBV4-3 with TRBJ2-3; D call uncertain. Germline V gives CDR1 LGHNA, CDR2 YSLEER. The CDR3 sequence is 13 residues long. V lost 0 bases and J 3 bases, leaving 4 bases between the germline ends. The CDR3 is CASSQELTDTQYF. The DNA of the CDR3 is TGCGCCAGCAGCCAAGAACTGACAGATACGCAGTATTTT.

This clone has only a few counts. V gene TRBV3-1 (or the pseudogene TRBV3-2) combines with J gene TRBJ1-1, with 7 bases identical to TRBD1. This CDR3 comprises 13 residues. The junction had 0 bases not matched to a gene; V was cut back by 1 base and J by 4 bases. Looked up from germline, CDR1 is LGHDT and CDR2 is YNNKEL (reference sequence). This chain's CDR3 is CASSQGQGTEAFF. The CDR3 DNA is TGTGCCAGCAGCCAAGGACAGGGCACTGAAGCTTTCTTT.

This clone was seen a handful of times. The chain links TRBV6-5 to TRBJ1-5; a weak D match, TRBD1 (5 bases). Per the germline V gene, CDR1 is MNHEY and CDR2 is SVGAGI. The CDR3 has 15 amino acids. Trimming removed 10 bases from V and 7 bases from J, with 23 bases in between. CDR3 amino acids: CATDSAVGFGQPQHF. In DNA, the CDR3 is TGTGCCACCGACAGTGCTGTGGGGTTCGGGCAGCCCCAGCATTTT.

This clone showed up just once. This chain connects TRBV2 to TRBJ2-2, with 12 bases lining up with TRBD1. The CDR3 sequence is 15 residues long. The V gene's germline CDR1 is SNHLY and CDR2 FYNNEI. With 2 bases clipped from V and 6 bases from J, the junction kept 1 base outside the gene matches. CDR3 protein: CASSEWDRGPGELFF. For the CDR3, the DNA is TGTGCCAGCAGTGAATGGGACAGGGGGCCCGGGGAGCTGTTTTTT.